This TCR beta chain was captured in a study of neoadjuvant anti-PD-1 for oral cavity cancer. Study-level information: Patients without progression received a fourth nivolumab dose around day 43, then surgical resection on days 50-56.

Specified time point: after neoadjuvant nivolumab, at surgical resection. Stage II-IVA oral cavity squamous cell carcinoma was new and untreated by systemic or radiation therapy. This clone has only a few counts. Per the germline V gene, CDR1 is WNHNN and CDR2 is SYGVQD (reference sequence). The V end was cut by 0 bases, the J end by 1 base, with 9 bases between. The CDR3 sequence is 15 residues long. The table came from immunoSEQ multiplex PCR; TCRdb's copy has only in-frame clones and leaves some out. There are roughly 23,000 clones in the sample; around 45% occur only once, and around 38% lies in the top ten.

Source: tumor tissue, taken after nivolumab (anti-PD-1) treatment. The source of this sequence is a person aged 40 to 85 with oral cavity squamous cell carcinoma. This sequence joins TRBV10-1 and TRBJ1-2, with unresolved D. The CDR3 DNA is TGCGCCAGCAGTGAGTCGAAGGATTTTAACTATGGCTACACCTTC. Its protein product is CASSESKDFNYGYTF.